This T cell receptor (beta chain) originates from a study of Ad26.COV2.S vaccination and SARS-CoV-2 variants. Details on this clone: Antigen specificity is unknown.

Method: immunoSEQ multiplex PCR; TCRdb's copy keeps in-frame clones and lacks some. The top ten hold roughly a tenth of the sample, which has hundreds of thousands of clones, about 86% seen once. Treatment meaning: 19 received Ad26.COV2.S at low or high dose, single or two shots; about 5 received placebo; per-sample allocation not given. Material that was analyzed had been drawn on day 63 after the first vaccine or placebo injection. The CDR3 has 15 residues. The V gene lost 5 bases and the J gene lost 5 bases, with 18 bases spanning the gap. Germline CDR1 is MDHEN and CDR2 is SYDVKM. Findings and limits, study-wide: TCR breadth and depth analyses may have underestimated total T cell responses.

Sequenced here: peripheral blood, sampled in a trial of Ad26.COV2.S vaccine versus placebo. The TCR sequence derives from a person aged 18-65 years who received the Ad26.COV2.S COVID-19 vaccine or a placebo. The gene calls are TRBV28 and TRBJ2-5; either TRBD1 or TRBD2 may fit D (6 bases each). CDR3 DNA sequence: TGTGCCAGCAGTCTGTTTGGAGGGGGAGGTGAGACCCAGTACTTC. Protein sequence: CASSLFGGGGETQYF.